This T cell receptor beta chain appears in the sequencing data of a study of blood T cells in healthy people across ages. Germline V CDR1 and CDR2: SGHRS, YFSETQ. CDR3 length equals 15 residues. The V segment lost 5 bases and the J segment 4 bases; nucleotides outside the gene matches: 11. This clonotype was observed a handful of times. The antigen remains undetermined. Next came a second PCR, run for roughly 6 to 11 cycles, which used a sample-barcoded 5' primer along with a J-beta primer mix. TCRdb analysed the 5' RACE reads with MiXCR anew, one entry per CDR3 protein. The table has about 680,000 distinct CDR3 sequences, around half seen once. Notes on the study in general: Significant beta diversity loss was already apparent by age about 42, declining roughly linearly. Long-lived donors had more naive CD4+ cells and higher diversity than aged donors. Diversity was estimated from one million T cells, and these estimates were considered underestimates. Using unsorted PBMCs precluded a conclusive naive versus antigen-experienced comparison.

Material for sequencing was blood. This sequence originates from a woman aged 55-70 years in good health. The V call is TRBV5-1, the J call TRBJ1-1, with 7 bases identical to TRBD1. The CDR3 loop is CASRPTGAGGTEAFF. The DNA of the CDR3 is TGCGCCAGCAGACCCACAGGGGCGGGAGGCACTGAAGCTTTCTTT.